The 24 T cell receptor beta chains presented below share a single source sample, sequenced in a study of blood T cell repertoires in COVID-19. Generated by immunoSEQ multiplex PCR, the TCRdb table keeps only in-frame clones and is missing some. The repertoire holds under 300,000 clones, with more than 75% as singletons. The sample comprised peripheral blood. The receptors originated from a middle-aged woman who had recovered from COVID-19.

The rearrangement joins TRBV10-3 to TRBJ2-7; 9 bases align to TRBD2. This CDR3 is 14 amino acids long. Germline values: CDR1 ENHRY, CDR2 SYGVKD. With 8 bases clipped from V and 4 bases from J, the junction kept 9 bases outside the gene matches. CDR3 residues: CAIGIAGETYEQYF. Here the CDR3 DNA reads TGTGCCATCGGCATAGCGGGAGAGACGTACGAGCAGTACTTC.

This chain uses TRBV21-1 with TRBJ2-1; TRBD2 was called by the table and not checked on the DNA. TRBV21-1 is classified as a pseudogene. CDR3 length: 16 amino acids. Here the CDR3 reads CASSFRLSRAYNEQFF. The CDR3 bases are TGTGCCAGCAGCTTCCGTCTGAGTCGAGCTTACAATGAGCAGTTCTTC.

V is TRBV7-6 and J is TRBJ1-2, with 7 bases aligning to TRBD1. The germline CDR1 and CDR2 sequences are SGHVS and FNYEAQ. V shed 5 bases and J 3 bases; nucleotides not matched to a gene: 3. This CDR3 has 13 residues. This chain's CDR3 is CASSLQGYYGYTF. CDR3 sequence (DNA): TGTGCCAGCAGCCTACAGGGGTACTATGGCTACACCTTC.

This clone was seen once. The V gene is TRBV5-1, the J gene TRBJ2-1, with 8 bases fitting TRBD2. The V segment lost 3 bases and the J segment 7 bases; nucleotides outside the gene matches: 9. This CDR3 contains 15 residues. CDR1 and CDR2 (germline): SGHRS, YFSETQ. DNA of the CDR3: TGCGCCAGCAGCTCCACAAGCGGGAGCGGGAATGAGCAGTTCTTC. Translating it yields CASSSTSGSGNEQFF.

This clone has only one observation. The chain combines TRBV19 with TRBJ1-1; D is undetermined. The CDR3 is 13 amino acids. In germline, CDR1 is LNHDA, CDR2 SQIVND (reference sequence). Trimming removed 6 bases from V and 0 bases from J, with 8 bases in between. The CDR3 sequence is CASSIQMNTEAFF. For the CDR3, the DNA is TGTGCCAGTAGCATACAGATGAACACTGAAGCTTTCTTT.

The count of this clone is one. The CDR3 DNA reads TGTGCCATCAGTGAGTCCCCGGGGGTAGGAGTGTTCTTC. This gives the protein CAISESPGVGVFF. V is TRBV10-3 and J is TRBJ2-1; perhaps TRBD2 as D (6 bases). There are 13 residues in the CDR3. V gave up 0 bases and J gave up 15 bases, with 15 bases separating them. Germline V gives CDR1 ENHRY, CDR2 SYGVKD.

The rearrangement joins TRBV7-3 to TRBJ2-2; 10 bases agree with TRBD1. Germline-derived CDR1 and CDR2 are SGHTA and FQGTGA. The V and J ends lost 2 bases and 7 bases, in that order; junction bases with no gene match: 4. CDR3 length: 15 amino acids. This CDR3 is CASSLGTGVGGELFF. The CDR3 region has the DNA TGTGCCAGCAGCTTAGGGACAGGGGTAGGCGGGGAGCTGTTTTTT.

The table lists this clone with a count of one. In DNA form, the CDR3 reads TGTGCCACCAGTGACCCATCAAGCGGGAGATCGGATACGCAGTATTTT. This encodes CATSDPSSGRSDTQYF. The chain is built from TRBV24-1 and TRBJ2-3; 8 positions agree with TRBD2. Germline V lookup: CDR1 KGHDR, CDR2 SFDVKD. Germline trimming cut 4 bases from V and 6 bases from J; bases unmatched to any gene: 11. This CDR3 contains 16 residues.

V gene TRBV6-2 or TRBV6-3 combines with J gene TRBJ1-1, with TRBD1 matching over 7 bases. The germline V gene encodes CDR1 MNHEY and CDR2 SVGEGT. This CDR3 is built from 16 residues. The trim removed 4 bases at V and 1 base at J, leaving 9 bases unmatched. The CDR3 sequence is CASSWTGRGKNTEAFF. The CDR3 DNA is TGTGCCAGCAGTTGGACAGGCAGGGGCAAGAACACTGAAGCTTTCTTT.

The genes are TRBV9 and TRBJ1-1, with 9 bases matching TRBD1. CDR3 size: 14 residues. Germline V lookup: CDR1 SGDLS, CDR2 YYNGEE. Losses at the gene ends were 2 bases for V and 6 bases for J; bases not matched to a gene: 5. Here the CDR3 DNA reads TGTGCCAGCAGCGTCAGACAGGGGGTTTCTGAAGCTTTCTTT. It is translated as CASSVRQGVSEAFF.

This clone was seen just once. V usage is TRBV7-9 and J usage is TRBJ1-1; 7 bases are a match to TRBD1. After removal of 5 bases from V and 1 base from J, the junction contained 7 bases not matched to a gene. CDR3 length equals 15 residues. Germline V gene lookup returns CDR1 SEHNR and CDR2 FQNEAQ (reference sequence). This CDR3 reads CASSRGGVGNTEAFF. The CDR3 bases are TGTGCCAGCAGCCGAGGGGGCGTGGGGAACACTGAAGCTTTCTTT.

The chain employs TRBV18 and TRBJ2-7, with D unclear. V shed 2 bases and J shed 2 bases, with 7 bases lying between them. Germline-derived CDR1 and CDR2 are KGHSH and LQKENI. The CDR3 is 13 residues long. In nucleotides, the CDR3 is TGTGCCAGCTCACCAGGCAGTACCTACGAGCAGTACTTC. Translated: CASSPGSTYEQYF. Combining the CDR3 with reference TRBV18 and TRBJ2-7 gives the whole variable domain NAGVMQNPRHLVRRRGQEARLRCSPMKGHSHVYWYRQLPEEGLKFMVYLQKENIIDESGMPKERFSAEFPKEGPSILRIQQVVRGDSAAYFCASSPGSTYEQYFGPGTRLTVT.

CDR3 sequence: CASSFPGQVPLTGELFF. CDR3 DNA sequence: TGTGCCAGCAGTTTCCCGGGACAGGTCCCCTTGACCGGGGAGCTGTTTTTT. The chain recombines TRBV27 with TRBJ2-2; 8 nucleotides agree with TRBD1. V lost 3 bases to trimming and J lost 5 bases; unmatched junction nucleotides: 11. The CDR3 runs to 17 residues. In germline, CDR1 is MNHEY, CDR2 SMNVEV (reference sequence).

The chain joins TRBV5-1 to TRBJ1-2; perhaps TRBD1 as D (5 bases). The V gene lost 4 bases and the J gene lost 0 bases, with 7 bases spanning the gap. CDR1 and CDR2 (germline): SGHRS, YFSETQ. The CDR3 has 13 residues. The CDR3 here is CASSRTPNYGYTF. CDR3 DNA: TGCGCCAGCAGCCGGACACCTAACTATGGCTACACCTTC.

J is TRBJ1-5 and V is TRBV12-1. TRBV12-1 constitutes a pseudogene. There are 12 residues in the CDR3. CDR3 protein: CASTRRVQPQHF. The CDR3 bases are TGTGCCAGCACGAGACGGGTTCAGCCCCAGCATTTT.

The gene calls are TRBV15 and TRBJ2-2; maybe TRBD1 (6 bases). CDR1 and CDR2 (germline): LNHNV, YYDKDF (reference sequence). This CDR3 comprises 15 residues. The ends were cut back, 0 bases at V and 6 bases at J, with 11 bases in the middle. The CDR3 is CATSRESGVPGELFF. Here the CDR3 DNA reads TGTGCCACCAGCAGAGAGTCAGGGGTCCCCGGGGAGCTGTTTTTT.

The rearrangement uses TRBV5-6 and TRBJ2-5; the match to TRBD2 covers 14 bases. The germline gives CDR1 SGHDT, CDR2 YYEEEE. This CDR3 is 16 amino acids long. V trimming: 3 bases; J trimming: 6 bases; junction bases outside the gene matches: 7. Written as DNA, the CDR3 is TGTGCCAGCAGCTATAGAGGACTAGCGGGAGGTCAGACCCAGTACTTC. Encoded protein: CASSYRGLAGGQTQYF.

The DNA for the CDR3 is TGTGCCAGCACCCCCTCGCAGAAGAAAGGCTACACCTTC. Translated, it gives CASTPSQKKGYTF. J is TRBJ1-2 and V is TRBV7-2; unclear D gene. Germline CDR1 reads SGHTA; CDR2 reads FQGNSA. V shed 7 bases and J shed 8 bases, with 17 bases lying between them. CDR3 length equals 13 residues.

The J gene is TRBJ1-5, the V gene TRBV7-2, with no clear D. V lost 1 base and J lost 11, with 15 bases in between. The CDR3 is made up of 14 amino acids. Per the germline V gene, CDR1 is SGHTA and CDR2 is FQGNSA. This CDR3 is CASSLEGAGRTQHF. CDR3 bases: TGTGCCAGCAGCTTAGAGGGCGCGGGTAGGACCCAGCATTTT.

The chain links TRBV7-2 to TRBJ2-7; D is perhaps TRBD2 (6 bases). Germline V gene sequence: CDR1 SGHTA, CDR2 FQGNSA. This CDR3 is built from 14 residues. Trimming cost V 4 bases and J 4 bases, with 14 bases left between them. The chain's CDR3 is CASSSEGGPYEQYF. The CDR3 DNA sequence: TGTGCCAGCAGCTCCGAGGGAGGCCCGTACGAGCAGTACTTC.

The V and J genes are TRBV6-5 and TRBJ2-7; TRBD2 matches 7 bases. There are 10 residues in the CDR3. Germline V gives CDR1 MNHEY, CDR2 SVGAGI. The trim removed 10 bases at V and 7 bases at J, leaving 4 bases unmatched. The CDR3 protein is CATKAGEQYF. The CDR3 region has the DNA TGTGCCACCAAAGCGGGGGAGCAGTACTTC.

This chain uses TRBV6-5 with TRBJ1-1; 7 bases match TRBD1. The CDR3 covers 12 residues. Germline values: CDR1 MNHEY, CDR2 SVGAGI. V lost 5 bases, J lost 9 bases, and 6 bases stayed unmatched. The DNA of the CDR3 is TGTGCCAGCAGTACCCAGACAGGGCAAGCTTTCTTT. Residues: CASSTQTGQAFF.

J is TRBJ1-2 and V is TRBV29-1; TRBD1 aligns across 12 bases. The CDR3 runs 14 residues. CDR1 is SQVTM, CDR2 ANQGSEA, per germline. Trimming cost V 2 bases and J 8 bases; bases outside gene matches: 6. The CDR3 sequence: CSVEPGTGGFGYTF. The CDR3 bases are TGCAGCGTTGAACCCGGGACAGGGGGCTTCGGCTACACCTTC.

This clone was seen a single time. V usage is TRBV19 and J usage is TRBJ1-1; 9 nucleotides line up with TRBD1. After removal of 6 bases from V and 12 bases from J, the junction contained 8 bases not matched to a gene. The CDR3 covers 12 residues. CDR1 is LNHDA and CDR2 is SQIVND in the germline V gene (reference sequence). CDR3 protein: CASSPDRGGTFF. CDR3 coding DNA: TGTGCCAGTAGCCCCGACAGGGGGGGAACTTTCTTT.